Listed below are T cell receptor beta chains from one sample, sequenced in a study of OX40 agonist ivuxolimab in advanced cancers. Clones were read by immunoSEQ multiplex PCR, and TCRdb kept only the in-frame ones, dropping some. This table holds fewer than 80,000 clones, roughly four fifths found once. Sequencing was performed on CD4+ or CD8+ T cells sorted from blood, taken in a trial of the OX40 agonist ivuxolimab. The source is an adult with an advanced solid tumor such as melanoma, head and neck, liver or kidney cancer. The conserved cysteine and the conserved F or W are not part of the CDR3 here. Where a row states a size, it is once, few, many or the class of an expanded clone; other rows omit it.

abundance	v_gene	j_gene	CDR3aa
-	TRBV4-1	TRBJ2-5	ASSQESRAWQETQY
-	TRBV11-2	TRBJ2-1	ASSLGSRTYNEQF
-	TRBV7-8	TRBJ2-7	ASRSGSGPYEQY
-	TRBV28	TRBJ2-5	ASSPSGAQTQY
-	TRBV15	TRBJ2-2	ATSRAYYRIEHRGAV
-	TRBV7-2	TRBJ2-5	ASSLDPRAAETQY
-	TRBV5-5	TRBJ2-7	ASSLVPTSSYEQY
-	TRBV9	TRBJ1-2	ASSPKNRSYGYT
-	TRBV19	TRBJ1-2	ASSTTFTTGANYGYT
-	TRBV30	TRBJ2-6	ASNAGANVLT
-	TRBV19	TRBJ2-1	ASSILPRGTGYYNEQF
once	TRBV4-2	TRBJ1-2	ASSQDRTGTYGYT
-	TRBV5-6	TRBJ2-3	ASSLSPSGVRDTQY
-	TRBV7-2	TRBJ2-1	ASSLRSDGGGRREQF
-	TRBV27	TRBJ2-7	ASRESSGISYEQY
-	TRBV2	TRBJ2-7	ANSDRETYEQY